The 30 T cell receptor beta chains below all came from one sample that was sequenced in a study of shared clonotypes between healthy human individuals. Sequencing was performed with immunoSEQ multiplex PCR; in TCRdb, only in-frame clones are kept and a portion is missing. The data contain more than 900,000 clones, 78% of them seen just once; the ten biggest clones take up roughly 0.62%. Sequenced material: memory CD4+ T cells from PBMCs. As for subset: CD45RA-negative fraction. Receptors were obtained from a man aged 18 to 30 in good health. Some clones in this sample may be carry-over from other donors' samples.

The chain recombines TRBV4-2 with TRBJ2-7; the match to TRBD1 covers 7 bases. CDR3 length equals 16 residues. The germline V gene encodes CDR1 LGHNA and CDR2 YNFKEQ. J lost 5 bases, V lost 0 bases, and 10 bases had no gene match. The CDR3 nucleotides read TGTGCCAGCAGCCAAGATCCGGGACAGCGGAGGAACGAGCAGTACTTC. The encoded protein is CASSQDPGQRRNEQYF.

The DNA for the CDR3 is TGCGCCAGCAGCTTGGGAGGGGTCCGGGCCGGGGAGCTGTTTTTT. This encodes CASSLGGVRAGELFF. The chain is built from TRBV5-1 and TRBJ2-2; either TRBD1 or TRBD2 may supply D (5 bases each). The CDR3 sequence is 15 residues long. Germline V lookup: CDR1 SGHRS, CDR2 YFSETQ. V was trimmed by 0 bases and J by 6 bases, leaving 12 bases between them.

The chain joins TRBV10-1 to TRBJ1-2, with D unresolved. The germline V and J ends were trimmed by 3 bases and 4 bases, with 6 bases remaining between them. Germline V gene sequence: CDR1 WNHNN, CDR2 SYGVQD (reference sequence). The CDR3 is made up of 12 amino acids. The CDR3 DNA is TGCGCCAGCAGTGACCAATCCTATGGCTACACCTTC. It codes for CASSDQSYGYTF.

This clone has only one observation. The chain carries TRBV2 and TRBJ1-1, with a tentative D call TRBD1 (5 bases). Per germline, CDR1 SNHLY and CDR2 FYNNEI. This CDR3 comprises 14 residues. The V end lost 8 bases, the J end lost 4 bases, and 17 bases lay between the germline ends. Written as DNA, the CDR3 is TGTGCCAGCGAGGTTGGCGGGGCTCGCACTGAAGCTTTCTTT. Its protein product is CASEVGGARTEAFF.

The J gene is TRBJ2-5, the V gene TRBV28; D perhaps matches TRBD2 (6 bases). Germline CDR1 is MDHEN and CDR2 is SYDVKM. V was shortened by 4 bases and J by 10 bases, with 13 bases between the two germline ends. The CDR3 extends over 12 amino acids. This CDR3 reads CASSSHGGIQYF. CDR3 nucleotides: TGTGCCAGCAGTTCCCACGGGGGAATCCAGTACTTC. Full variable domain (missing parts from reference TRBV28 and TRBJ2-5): DVKVTQSSRYLVKRTGEKVFLECVQDMDHENMFWYRQDPGLGLRLIYFSYDVKMKEKGDIPEGYSVSREKKERFSLILESASTNQTSMYLCASSSHGGIQYFGPGTRLLVL.

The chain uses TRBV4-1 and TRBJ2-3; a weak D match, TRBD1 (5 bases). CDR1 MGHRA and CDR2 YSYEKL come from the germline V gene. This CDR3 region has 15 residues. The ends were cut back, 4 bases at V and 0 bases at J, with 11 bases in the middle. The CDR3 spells CASSLQGISTDTQYF. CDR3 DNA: TGCGCCAGCAGCCTCCAGGGCATTAGCACAGATACGCAGTATTTT.

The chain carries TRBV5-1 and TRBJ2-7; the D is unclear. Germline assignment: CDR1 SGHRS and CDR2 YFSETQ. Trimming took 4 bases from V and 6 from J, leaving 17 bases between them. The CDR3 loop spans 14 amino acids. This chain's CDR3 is CASSPGSYPSEQYF. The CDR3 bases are TGCGCCAGCAGCCCGGGTTCGTATCCGTCCGAGCAGTACTTC.

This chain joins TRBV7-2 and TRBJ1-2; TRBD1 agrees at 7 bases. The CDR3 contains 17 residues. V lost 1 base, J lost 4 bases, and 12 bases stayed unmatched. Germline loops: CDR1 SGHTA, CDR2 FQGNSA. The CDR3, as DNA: TGTGCCAGCAGCTTAGGGGGCCAACAGGGGATGGGCTATGGCTACACCTTC. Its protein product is CASSLGGQQGMGYGYTF.

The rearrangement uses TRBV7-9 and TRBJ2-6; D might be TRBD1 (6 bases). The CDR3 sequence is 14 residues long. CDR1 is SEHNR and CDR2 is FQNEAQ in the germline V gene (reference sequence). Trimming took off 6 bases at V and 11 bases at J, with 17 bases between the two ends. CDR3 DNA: TGTGCCAGCAGGGTAGACAGGTCGAACGACGTCCTGACTTTC. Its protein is CASRVDRSNDVLTF.

Here the CDR3 DNA reads TGCGCCAGCAGCCAAGTAGCGACGGGAGGAGATACGCAGTATTTT. Translating it yields CASSQVATGGDTQYF. This chain connects TRBV4-3 to TRBJ2-3, with 7 bases matching TRBD2. Losses at the gene ends were 1 base for V and 5 bases for J; bases not matched to a gene: 6. The CDR3 length is 15 residues. Germline V lookup: CDR1 LGHNA, CDR2 YSLEER.

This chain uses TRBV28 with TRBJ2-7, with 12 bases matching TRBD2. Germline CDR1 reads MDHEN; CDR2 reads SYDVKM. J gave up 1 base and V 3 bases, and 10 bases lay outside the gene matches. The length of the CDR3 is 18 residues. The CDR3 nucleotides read TGTGCCAGCAGTTTGGGCCCTCAGACTAGCGGGAGTTCCTACGAGCAGTACTTC. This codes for CASSLGPQTSGSSYEQYF.

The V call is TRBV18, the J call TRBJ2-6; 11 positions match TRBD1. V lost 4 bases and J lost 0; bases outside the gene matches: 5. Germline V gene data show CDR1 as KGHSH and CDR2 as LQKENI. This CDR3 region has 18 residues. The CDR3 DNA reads TGTGCCAGCTCACAATCCGGGACAGGGGGCTCTGGGGCCAACGTCCTGACTTTC. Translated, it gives CASSQSGTGGSGANVLTF.

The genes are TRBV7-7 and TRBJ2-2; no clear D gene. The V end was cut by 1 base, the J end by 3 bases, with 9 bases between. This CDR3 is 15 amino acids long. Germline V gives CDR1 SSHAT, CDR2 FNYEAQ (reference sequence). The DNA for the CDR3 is TGTGCCAGCAGCTTAGATGCTGGGTACACCGGGGAGCTGTTTTTT. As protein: CASSLDAGYTGELFF.

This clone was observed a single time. As DNA, the CDR3 is TGTGCCAGCAGTGTTGTGCGGGGGGCCAACACTGAAGCTTTCTTT. Amino acids: CASSVVRGANTEAFF. The chain joins TRBV2 to TRBJ1-1, with a weak D call TRBD1 (6 bases). This CDR3 comprises 15 residues. With 4 bases removed from V and 2 bases from J, the gap between germline ends came to 14 bases. Per the germline V gene, CDR1 is SNHLY and CDR2 is FYNNEI.

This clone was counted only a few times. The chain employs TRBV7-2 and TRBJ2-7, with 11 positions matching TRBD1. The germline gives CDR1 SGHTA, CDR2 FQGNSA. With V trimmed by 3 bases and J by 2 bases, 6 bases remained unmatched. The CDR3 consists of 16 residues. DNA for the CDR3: TGTGCCAGCAGCTTGTTACCGGGACAGGGGGCCTACGAGCAGTACTTC. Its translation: CASSLLPGQGAYEQYF.

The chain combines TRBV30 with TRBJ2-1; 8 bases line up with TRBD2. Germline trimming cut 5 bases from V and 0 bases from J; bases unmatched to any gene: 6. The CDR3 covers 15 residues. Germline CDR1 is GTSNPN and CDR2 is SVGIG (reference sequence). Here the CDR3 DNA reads TGTGCCTGGGAATTAGCGGGGAGCTCCTACAATGAGCAGTTCTTC. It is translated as CAWELAGSSYNEQFF.

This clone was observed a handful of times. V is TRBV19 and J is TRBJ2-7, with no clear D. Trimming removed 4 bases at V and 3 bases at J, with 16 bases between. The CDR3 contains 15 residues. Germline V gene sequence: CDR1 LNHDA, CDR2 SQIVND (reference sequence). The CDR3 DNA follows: TGTGCCAGTAGTAATTCTGTTGGCGGAATCTACGAGCAGTACTTC. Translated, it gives CASSNSVGGIYEQYF.

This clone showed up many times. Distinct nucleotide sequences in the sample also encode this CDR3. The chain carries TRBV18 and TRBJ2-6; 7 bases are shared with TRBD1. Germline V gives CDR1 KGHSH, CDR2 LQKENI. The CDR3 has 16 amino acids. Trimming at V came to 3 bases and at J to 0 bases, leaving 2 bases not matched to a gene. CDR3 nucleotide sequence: TGTGCCAGCTCACCGGGACAGTTCTCTGGGGCCAACGTCCTGACTTTC. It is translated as CASSPGQFSGANVLTF.

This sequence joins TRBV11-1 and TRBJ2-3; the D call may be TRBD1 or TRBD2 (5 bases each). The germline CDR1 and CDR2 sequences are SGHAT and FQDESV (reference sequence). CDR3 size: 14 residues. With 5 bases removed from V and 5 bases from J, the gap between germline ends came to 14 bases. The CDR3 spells CASSAQGVLDTQYF. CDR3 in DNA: TGTGCCAGCAGCGCCCAGGGAGTACTAGATACGCAGTATTTT.

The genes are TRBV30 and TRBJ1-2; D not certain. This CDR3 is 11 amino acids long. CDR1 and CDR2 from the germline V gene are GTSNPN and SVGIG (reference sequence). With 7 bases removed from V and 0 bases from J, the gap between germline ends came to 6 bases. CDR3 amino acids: CASLANYGYTF. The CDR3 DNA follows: TGTGCCTCTTTAGCTAACTATGGCTACACCTTC.

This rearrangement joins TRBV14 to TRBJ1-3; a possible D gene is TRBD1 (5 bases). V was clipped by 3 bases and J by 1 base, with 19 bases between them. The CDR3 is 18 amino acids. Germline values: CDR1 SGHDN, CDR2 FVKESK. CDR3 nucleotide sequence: TGTGCCAGCAGCCAGGGGCTAGGGCGACGGCGATCTGGAAACACCATATATTTT. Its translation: CASSQGLGRRRSGNTIYF.

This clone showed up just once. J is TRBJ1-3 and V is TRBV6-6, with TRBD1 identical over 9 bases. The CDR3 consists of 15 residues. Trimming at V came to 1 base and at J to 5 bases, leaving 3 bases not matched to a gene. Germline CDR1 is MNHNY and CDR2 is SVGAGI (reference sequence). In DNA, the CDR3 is TGTGCCAGCAGTTACTTTTACAGGGGGCGAAACACCATATATTTT. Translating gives CASSYFYRGRNTIYF.

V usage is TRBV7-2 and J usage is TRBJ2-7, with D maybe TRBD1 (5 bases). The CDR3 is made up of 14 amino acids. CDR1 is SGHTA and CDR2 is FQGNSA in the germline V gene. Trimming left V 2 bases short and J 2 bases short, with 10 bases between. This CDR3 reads CASSLLGHPYEQYF. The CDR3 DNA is TGTGCCAGCAGCTTACTCGGACATCCCTACGAGCAGTACTTC.

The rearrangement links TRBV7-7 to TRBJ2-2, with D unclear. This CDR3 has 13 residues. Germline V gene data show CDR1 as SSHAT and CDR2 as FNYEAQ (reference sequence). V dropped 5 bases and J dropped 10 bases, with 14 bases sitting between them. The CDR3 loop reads CASSKDEWVELFF. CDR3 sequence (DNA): TGTGCCAGCAGCAAGGACGAGTGGGTGGAGCTGTTTTTT.

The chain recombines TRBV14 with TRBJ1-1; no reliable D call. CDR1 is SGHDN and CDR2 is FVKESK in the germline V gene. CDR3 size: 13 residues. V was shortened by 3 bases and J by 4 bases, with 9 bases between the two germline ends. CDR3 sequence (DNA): TGTGCCAGCAGCCAGCGGTTGGTCACTGAAGCTTTCTTT. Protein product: CASSQRLVTEAFF.

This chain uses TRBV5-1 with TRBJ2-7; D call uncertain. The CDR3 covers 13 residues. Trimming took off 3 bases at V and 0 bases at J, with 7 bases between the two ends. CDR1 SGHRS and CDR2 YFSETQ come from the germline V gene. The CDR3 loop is CASSYENSYEQYF. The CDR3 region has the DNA TGCGCCAGCAGCTATGAAAACTCCTACGAGCAGTACTTC.

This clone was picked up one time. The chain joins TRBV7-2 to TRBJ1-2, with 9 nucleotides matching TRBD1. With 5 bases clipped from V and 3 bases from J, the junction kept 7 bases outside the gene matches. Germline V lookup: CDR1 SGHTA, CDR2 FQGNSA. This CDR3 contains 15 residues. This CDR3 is CASSNYRTGDYGYTF. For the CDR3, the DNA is TGTGCCAGCAGCAACTATCGGACAGGGGACTATGGCTACACCTTC.

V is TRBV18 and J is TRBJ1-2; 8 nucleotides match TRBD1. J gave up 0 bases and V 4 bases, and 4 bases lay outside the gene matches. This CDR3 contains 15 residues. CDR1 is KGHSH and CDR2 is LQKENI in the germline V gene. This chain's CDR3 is CASSQGTGPNYGYTF. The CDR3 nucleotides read TGTGCCAGCTCACAGGGGACAGGACCTAACTATGGCTACACCTTC.

The CDR3 sequence is CASSSDRGSVFF. Written as DNA, the CDR3 is TGTGCCAGCAGCTCCGACAGGGGATCGGTGTTTTTT. The genes are TRBV7-2 and TRBJ1-4; 8 positions agree with TRBD1. This CDR3 region has 12 residues. J was trimmed by 15 bases and V by 4 bases; bases with no gene match: 7. In germline, CDR1 is SGHTA, CDR2 FQGNSA. The full variable domain, completed using reference TRBV7-2 and TRBJ1-4, is GAGVSQSPSNKVTEKGKDVELRCDPISGHTALYWYRQSLGQGLEFLIYFQGNSAPDKSGLPSDRFSAERTGGSVSTLTIQRTQQEDSAVYLCASSSDRGSVFFGSGTQLSVL.

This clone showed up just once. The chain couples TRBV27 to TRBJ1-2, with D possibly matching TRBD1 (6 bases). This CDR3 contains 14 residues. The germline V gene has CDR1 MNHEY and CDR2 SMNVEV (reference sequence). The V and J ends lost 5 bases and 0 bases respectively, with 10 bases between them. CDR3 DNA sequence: TGTGCCAGCAGTAAAGACAGGACTAACTATGGCTACACCTTC. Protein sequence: CASSKDRTNYGYTF.